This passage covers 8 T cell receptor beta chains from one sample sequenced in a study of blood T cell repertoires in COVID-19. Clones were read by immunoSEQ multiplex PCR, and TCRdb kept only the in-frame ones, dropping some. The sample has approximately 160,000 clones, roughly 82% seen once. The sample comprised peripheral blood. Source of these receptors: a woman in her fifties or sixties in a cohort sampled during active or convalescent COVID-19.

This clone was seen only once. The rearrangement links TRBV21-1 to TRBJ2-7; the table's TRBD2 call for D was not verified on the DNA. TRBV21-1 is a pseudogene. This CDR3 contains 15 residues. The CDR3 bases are TGTGCCAGCAGCGTAGGTAGGGAGAGAACCTACGAGCAGTACTTC. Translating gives CASSVGRERTYEQYF.

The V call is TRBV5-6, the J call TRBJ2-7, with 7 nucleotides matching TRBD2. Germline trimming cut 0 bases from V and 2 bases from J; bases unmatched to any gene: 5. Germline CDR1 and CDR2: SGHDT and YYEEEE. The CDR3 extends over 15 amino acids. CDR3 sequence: CASSLERGGPYEQYF. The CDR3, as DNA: TGTGCCAGCAGCTTGGAGAGGGGAGGGCCCTACGAGCAGTACTTC.

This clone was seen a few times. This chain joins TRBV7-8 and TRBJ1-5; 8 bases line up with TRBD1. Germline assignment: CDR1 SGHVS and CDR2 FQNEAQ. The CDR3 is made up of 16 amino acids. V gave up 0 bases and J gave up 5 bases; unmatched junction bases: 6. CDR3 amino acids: CASSLARTGRDQPQHF. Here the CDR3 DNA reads TGTGCCAGCAGCTTAGCTCGGACAGGGAGGGATCAGCCCCAGCATTTT.

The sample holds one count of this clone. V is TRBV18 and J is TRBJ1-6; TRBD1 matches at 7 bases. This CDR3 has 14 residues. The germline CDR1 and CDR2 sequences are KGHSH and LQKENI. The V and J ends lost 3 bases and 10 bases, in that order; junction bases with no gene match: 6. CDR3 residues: CASSPDRVSSPLHF. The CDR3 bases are TGTGCCAGCTCACCCGACAGGGTTTCGTCACCCCTCCACTTT.

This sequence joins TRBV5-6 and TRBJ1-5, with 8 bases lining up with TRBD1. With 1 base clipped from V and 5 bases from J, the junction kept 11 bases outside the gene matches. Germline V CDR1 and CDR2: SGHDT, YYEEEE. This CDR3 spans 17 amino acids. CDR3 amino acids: CASSLSGSGGEDQPQHF. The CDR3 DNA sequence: TGTGCCAGCAGCTTGTCCGGGTCAGGGGGCGAAGATCAGCCCCAGCATTTT. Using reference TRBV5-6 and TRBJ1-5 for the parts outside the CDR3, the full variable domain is DAGVTQSPTHLIKTRGQQVTLRCSPKSGHDTVSWYQQALGQGPQFIFQYYEEEERQRGNFPDRFSGHQFPNYSSELNVNALLLGDSALYLCASSLSGSGGEDQPQHFGDGTRLSIL.

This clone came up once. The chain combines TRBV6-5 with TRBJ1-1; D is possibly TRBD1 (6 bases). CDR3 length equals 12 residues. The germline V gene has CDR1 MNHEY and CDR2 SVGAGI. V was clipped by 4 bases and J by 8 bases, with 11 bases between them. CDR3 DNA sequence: TGTGCCAGCAGTTCCGTAACAGGGGAAGCTTTCTTT. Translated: CASSSVTGEAFF.

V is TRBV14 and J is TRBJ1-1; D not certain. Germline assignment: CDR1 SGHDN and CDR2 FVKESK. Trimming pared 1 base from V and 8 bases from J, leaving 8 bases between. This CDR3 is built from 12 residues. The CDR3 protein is CASSQGWREAFF. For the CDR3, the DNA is TGTGCCAGCAGCCAAGGGTGGAGAGAAGCTTTCTTT.

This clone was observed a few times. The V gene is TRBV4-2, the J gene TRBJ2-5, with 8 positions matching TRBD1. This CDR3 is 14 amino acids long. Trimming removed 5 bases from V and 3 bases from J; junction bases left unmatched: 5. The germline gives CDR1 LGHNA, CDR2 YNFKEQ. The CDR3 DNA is TGTGCCAGCAGCATAGGACAGGGAAAAGAGACCCAGTACTTC. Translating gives CASSIGQGKETQYF.